Listed below are T cell receptor beta chains from one sample, sequenced in a study of shared clonotypes between healthy human individuals. Libraries were prepared by immunoSEQ multiplex PCR; TCRdb keeps only in-frame clonotypes and omits some of them. The table includes about 2.4 million clones, 80% to 95% detected once. The sequencing input was naive CD4+ T cells from PBMCs. All receptors derive from a young man in good health. Some clones in this sample may be carry-over from other donors' samples. Each CDR3 is given with its conserved first and last residue. A D gene is named only where the DNA matches it firmly.

14	TRBJ2-7	TRBD1	TRBV28	CASRPGQGAYEQYF
10	TRBJ1-1	.	TRBV20-1	CSARDTQAFF
11	TRBJ1-1	.	TRBV6-5	CASMGGEDAFF
15	.	TRBD2	TRBV5-1	CASSLEGGSTYEQYF
14	TRBJ1-5	.	TRBV6-5	CASRPPGSGVPQHF
16	TRBJ1-4	TRBD1	TRBV5-1	CASSIGQAVRDEKLFF
14	TRBJ2-3	.	TRBV30	CAWSVQTPTDTQYF
17	TRBJ2-7	TRBD1	TRBV18	CASSSYRGAGGSYEQYF
14	TRBJ1-4	.	TRBV7-9	CASTGGPADEKLFF
17	TRBJ1-6	TRBD1	TRBV7-3	CASSLRDRSSYNSPLHF
13	TRBJ1-1	.	TRBV29-1	CSVVAGHKLEAFF
16	TRBJ1-3	.	TRBV5-1	CASSLGDGDSGNTIYF
15	TRBJ1-1	.	TRBV9	CASSVVPGSNTEAFF
14	TRBJ1-2	.	TRBV6-1	CASSERRGSYGYTF
16	TRBJ2-3	.	TRBV9	CASSSPQGQGADTQYF